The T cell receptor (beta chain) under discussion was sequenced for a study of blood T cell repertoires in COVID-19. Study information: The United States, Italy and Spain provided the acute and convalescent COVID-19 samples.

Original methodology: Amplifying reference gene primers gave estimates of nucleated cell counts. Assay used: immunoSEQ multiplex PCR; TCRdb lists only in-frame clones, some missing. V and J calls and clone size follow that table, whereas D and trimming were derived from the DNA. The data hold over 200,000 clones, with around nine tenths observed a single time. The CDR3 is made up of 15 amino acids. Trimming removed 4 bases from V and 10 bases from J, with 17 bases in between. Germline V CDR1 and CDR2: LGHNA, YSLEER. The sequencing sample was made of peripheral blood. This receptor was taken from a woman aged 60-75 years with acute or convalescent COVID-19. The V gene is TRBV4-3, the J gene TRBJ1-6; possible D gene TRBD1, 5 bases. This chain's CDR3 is CASSLEGRVGSPLHF. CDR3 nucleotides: TGCGCCAGCAGCCTCGAGGGGAGGGTAGGGTCACCCCTCCACTTT.